Below are 22 T cell receptor beta chains sequenced from a single sample in a study of blood T cell repertoires in COVID-19. This table comes from immunoSEQ multiplex PCR, and its TCRdb copy is limited to in-frame clones, with some not included. The sample records about 120,000 clones, 85% being singletons. The sample taken for sequencing was peripheral blood. The receptors stem from a man aged 35-49 years with acute or convalescent COVID-19.

This clone was detected only once. The rearrangement uses TRBV11-2 and TRBJ2-3; unclear D gene. The V end lost 5 bases, the J end lost 4 bases, and 10 bases lay between the germline ends. The CDR3 consists of 13 residues. The germline gives CDR1 SGHAT, CDR2 FQNNGV. CDR3 DNA: TGTGCCAGCAGCCCCCCCACAGCAGATACGCAGTATTTT. It yields the protein CASSPPTADTQYF.

The gene calls are TRBV6-5 and TRBJ2-1; TRBD2 matches 14 bases. Germline CDR1 MNHEY, CDR2 SVGAGI. There are 15 residues in the CDR3. V shed 6 bases and J 8 bases; nucleotides not matched to a gene: 6. The CDR3 nucleotides read TGTGCCAGCAGGATCGGGACTAGCGGGGGAGATGAGCAGTTCTTC. This gives the protein CASRIGTSGGDEQFF.

This chain connects TRBV7-9 to TRBJ2-7; D unresolved. Germline V gives CDR1 SEHNR, CDR2 FQNEAQ (reference sequence). The length of the CDR3 is 13 residues. The germline V and J ends were trimmed by 4 bases and 0 bases, with 7 bases remaining between them. This chain's CDR3 is CASSSNPSYEQYF. DNA of the CDR3: TGTGCCAGCAGCTCCAATCCCTCCTACGAGCAGTACTTC.

The gene calls are TRBV28 and TRBJ2-7, with TRBD1 identical over 8 bases. J lost 2 bases, V lost 4 bases, and 7 bases had no gene match. Germline-derived CDR1 and CDR2 are MDHEN and SYDVKM. The CDR3 totals 15 residues. CDR3 sequence: CASSSQTGAPYEQYF. CDR3 DNA: TGTGCCAGCAGTTCGCAGACAGGGGCTCCCTACGAGCAGTACTTC.

V gene TRBV19 combines with J gene TRBJ1-1, with 7 nucleotides matching TRBD1. CDR1 LNHDA and CDR2 SQIVND come from the germline V gene (reference sequence). Germline trimming cut 4 bases from V and 8 bases from J; bases unmatched to any gene: 10. There are 14 residues in the CDR3. CDR3 nucleotides: TGTGCCAGTAGTAGGGACAGTGGCCCTGGAGAAGCTTTCTTT. Translating gives CASSRDSGPGEAFF.

The rearrangement joins TRBV28 to TRBJ2-7, with a weak D call TRBD1 (5 bases). V was pared by 5 bases and J by 5 bases, with 16 bases between. Germline V gene sequence: CDR1 MDHEN, CDR2 SYDVKM. CDR3 size: 14 residues. CDR3 nucleotides: TGTGCCAGCAGTCTCGAATCCAGGGCCCACGAGCAGTACTTC. Protein sequence: CASSLESRAHEQYF.

The V call is TRBV5-1, the J call TRBJ2-5, with D perhaps matching TRBD1 (6 bases). Germline V lookup: CDR1 SGHRS, CDR2 YFSETQ. V lost 4 bases and J lost 1, with 11 bases in between. The CDR3 runs 14 residues. For the CDR3, the DNA is TGCGCCAGCAGCATTGACAGGCCCCAAGAGACCCAGTACTTC. The encoded protein is CASSIDRPQETQYF.

The chain combines TRBV5-1 with TRBJ1-1; D is ambiguous. Germline lookup yields CDR1 SGHRS and CDR2 YFSETQ. The CDR3 spans 13 residues. Trimming left V 6 bases short and J 2 bases short, with 11 bases between. In DNA, the CDR3 is TGCGCCAGCAACCTCGACACAAACACTGAAGCTTTCTTT. Translating it yields CASNLDTNTEAFF.

The chain combines TRBV28 with TRBJ2-1; D unclear. The CDR3 runs to 12 residues. The V gene's germline CDR1 is MDHEN and CDR2 SYDVKM. Trimming removed 3 bases from V and 4 bases from J, with 4 bases in between. The CDR3 spells CASSLRYNEQFF. Written as DNA, the CDR3 is TGTGCCAGCAGTTTGAGGTACAATGAGCAGTTCTTC. The full variable domain, completed using reference TRBV28 and TRBJ2-1, is DVKVTQSSRYLVKRTGEKVFLECVQDMDHENMFWYRQDPGLGLRLIYFSYDVKMKEKGDIPEGYSVSREKKERFSLILESASTNQTSMYLCASSLRYNEQFFGPGTRLTVL.

CDR3 in amino acids: CASSPQTPTANYGYTF. CDR3 sequence (DNA): TGTGCCAGCAGCCCACAAACCCCGACAGCTAACTATGGCTACACCTTC. The rearrangement joins TRBV7-9 to TRBJ1-2; TRBD1 might be the D (5 bases). The CDR3 length is 16 residues. Looked up from germline, CDR1 is SEHNR and CDR2 is FQNEAQ (reference sequence). V lost 5 bases and J 0 bases, leaving 16 bases between the germline ends.

This rearrangement joins TRBV12-3 or TRBV12-4 to TRBJ2-1; D unresolved. CDR3 length: 12 residues. Trimming cost V 5 bases and J 9 bases, with 11 bases left between them. CDR3 nucleotides: TGTGCCAGCAGTCCGCGCGTCGGTGAGCAGTTCTTC. Translation: CASSPRVGEQFF.

The chain carries TRBV28 and TRBJ2-7; D uncertain. Germline values: CDR1 MDHEN, CDR2 SYDVKM. Trimming shortened V by 8 bases and J by 0 bases, and 11 bases separated the two germline ends. The CDR3 loop spans 13 amino acids. This chain's CDR3 is CASDSLGSYEQYF. The CDR3 nucleotides read TGTGCCAGCGACTCTCTGGGCTCCTACGAGCAGTACTTC. Looking up the rest from reference TRBV28 and TRBJ2-7 gives the full variable domain: DVKVTQSSRYLVKRTGEKVFLECVQDMDHENMFWYRQDPGLGLRLIYFSYDVKMKEKGDIPEGYSVSREKKERFSLILESASTNQTSMYLCASDSLGSYEQYFGPGTRLTVT.

The rearrangement uses TRBV5-8 and TRBJ1-5; 7 bases match TRBD1. The junction had 9 bases not matched to a gene; V was cut back by 4 bases and J by 2 bases. This CDR3 has 16 amino acids. Germline V gene sequence: CDR1 SGHTS, CDR2 YDEGEE. The CDR3 is CASSPGAGTGNQPQHF. In DNA form, the CDR3 reads TGTGCCAGCAGCCCTGGCGCCGGGACAGGCAATCAGCCCCAGCATTTT.

The V and J genes are TRBV6-2 or TRBV6-3 and TRBJ1-2; 8 bases fit TRBD1. The CDR3 totals 15 residues. Germline assignment: CDR1 MNHEY and CDR2 SVGEGT. V was clipped by 2 bases and J by 5 bases; unmatched bases: 7. The CDR3 nucleotides are TGTGCCAGCAGTTACCCGCCGACAGGGGAATATGGCTACACCTTC. It yields the protein CASSYPPTGEYGYTF.

A few counts support this clone. The chain recombines TRBV30 with TRBJ2-5; TRBD2 agrees at 8 bases. V lost 5 bases to trimming and J lost 7 bases; unmatched junction nucleotides: 3. This CDR3 is 11 amino acids long. CDR1 is GTSNPN and CDR2 is SVGIG in the germline V gene (reference sequence). The chain's CDR3 is CAWELAGTQYF. The CDR3 DNA reads as TGTGCCTGGGAGCTAGCGGGGACCCAGTACTTC.

This sequence joins TRBV18 and TRBJ1-1, with D maybe TRBD1 (5 bases). V was pared by 3 bases and J by 7 bases, with 12 bases between. The CDR3 runs 13 residues. CDR1 and CDR2 (germline): KGHSH, LQKENI. As DNA, the CDR3 is TGTGCCAGCTCACCGGGGCCTGGCAGTGAAGCTTTCTTT. Translated: CASSPGPGSEAFF.

The chain recombines TRBV18 with TRBJ2-4; TRBD2 agrees at 9 bases. V trimming: 0 bases; J trimming: 2 bases; junction bases outside the gene matches: 2. Germline V gene data show CDR1 as KGHSH and CDR2 as LQKENI. This CDR3 spans 16 amino acids. The CDR3 spells CASSPPGTSTKNIQYF. The DNA for the CDR3 is TGTGCCAGCTCACCACCGGGGACTAGCACCAAAAACATTCAGTACTTC.

This chain connects TRBV10-2 to TRBJ2-1; weak D call: TRBD2 (6 bases). V lost 8 bases to trimming and J lost 2 bases, with 10 bases between them. CDR3 length: 13 residues. Germline V gene lookup returns CDR1 WSHSY and CDR2 SAAADI. CDR3 region: CASSDYPYNEQFF. The DNA for the CDR3 is TGCGCCAGCTCGGACTATCCCTACAATGAGCAGTTCTTC.

CDR3 bases: TGCGCCAGCAGCTCGGGACAGGGAGCTAGGTACGAGCAGTACTTC. This gives the protein CASSSGQGARYEQYF. This rearrangement joins TRBV5-1 to TRBJ2-7; 9 bases match TRBD1. Germline CDR1 SGHRS, CDR2 YFSETQ. CDR3 length: 15 amino acids. The V and J ends lost 3 bases and 4 bases, in that order; junction bases with no gene match: 8. The full variable domain, in which reference TRBV5-1 and TRBJ2-7 provide the parts outside the CDR3, is KAGVTQTPRYLIKTRGQQVTLSCSPISGHRSVSWYQQTPGQGLQFLFEYFSETQRNKGNFPGRFSGRQFSNSRSEMNVSTLELGDSALYLCASSSGQGARYEQYFGPGTRLTVT.

This CDR3 reads CALGGEGFVSGNTIYF. CDR3 sequence (DNA): TGTGCCTTAGGGGGAGAGGGTTTTGTATCTGGAAACACCATATATTTT. V gene TRBV30 combines with J gene TRBJ1-3; a weak D match, TRBD1 (6 bases). V shed 7 bases and J shed 1 base, with 20 bases lying between them. CDR1 is GTSNPN and CDR2 is SVGIG in the germline V gene (reference sequence). The CDR3 has 16 residues. Together with reference TRBV30 and TRBJ1-3, the CDR3 gives the full variable domain: SQTIHQWPATLVQPVGSPLSLECTVEGTSNPNLYWYRQAAGRGLQLLFYSVGIGQISSEVPQNLSASRPQDRQFILSSKKLLLSDSGFYLCALGGEGFVSGNTIYFGEGSWLTVV.

The CDR3 sequence is CASSSRGPRADTEAFF. The DNA for the CDR3 is TGTGCCAGCAGCTCCCGAGGGCCACGAGCGGACACTGAAGCTTTCTTT. The V and J genes are TRBV13 and TRBJ1-1; D remains unclear. The CDR3 consists of 16 residues. V was shortened by 4 bases and J by 3 bases, with 18 bases between the two germline ends. CDR1 is PRHDT, CDR2 FYEKMQ, per germline (reference sequence).

V gene TRBV7-2 combines with J gene TRBJ2-1, with a tentative D call TRBD1 (5 bases). CDR1 is SGHTA, CDR2 FQGNSA, per germline. This CDR3 has 15 residues. The V end lost 5 bases, the J end lost 4 bases, and 15 bases lay between the germline ends. The DNA for the CDR3 is TGTGCCAGCAGCCCAACAGGCCTGGGGTACAATGAGCAGTTCTTC. As protein: CASSPTGLGYNEQFF.